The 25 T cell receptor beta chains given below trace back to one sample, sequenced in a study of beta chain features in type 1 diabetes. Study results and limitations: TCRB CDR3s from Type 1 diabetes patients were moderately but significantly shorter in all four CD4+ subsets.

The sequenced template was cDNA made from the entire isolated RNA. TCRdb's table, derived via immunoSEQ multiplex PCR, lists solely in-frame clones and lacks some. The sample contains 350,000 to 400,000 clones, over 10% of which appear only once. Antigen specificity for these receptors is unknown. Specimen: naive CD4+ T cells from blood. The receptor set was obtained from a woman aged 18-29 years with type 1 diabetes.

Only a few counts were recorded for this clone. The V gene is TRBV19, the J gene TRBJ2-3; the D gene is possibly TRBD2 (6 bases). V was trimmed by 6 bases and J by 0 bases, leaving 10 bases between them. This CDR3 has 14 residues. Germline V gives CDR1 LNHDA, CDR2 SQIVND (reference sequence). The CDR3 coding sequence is TGTGCCAGTAGGGGGGAGGTTAGCACAGATACGCAGTATTTT. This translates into CASRGEVSTDTQYF.

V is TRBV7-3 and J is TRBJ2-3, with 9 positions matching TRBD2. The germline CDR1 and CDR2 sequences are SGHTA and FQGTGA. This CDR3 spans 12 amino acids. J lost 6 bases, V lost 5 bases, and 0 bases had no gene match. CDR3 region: CASSAGGDTQYF. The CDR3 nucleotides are TGTGCCAGCAGCGCGGGGGGGGATACGCAGTATTTT.

As DNA, the CDR3 is TGCGCCAGCAGCGCGAATGAGCGCACTGAAGCTTTCTTT. This encodes CASSANERTEAFF. The chain joins TRBV5-1 to TRBJ1-1; unclear D gene. Germline CDR1 reads SGHRS; CDR2 reads YFSETQ. The CDR3 extends over 13 amino acids. V lost 4 bases, J lost 4 bases, and 11 bases lay in between.

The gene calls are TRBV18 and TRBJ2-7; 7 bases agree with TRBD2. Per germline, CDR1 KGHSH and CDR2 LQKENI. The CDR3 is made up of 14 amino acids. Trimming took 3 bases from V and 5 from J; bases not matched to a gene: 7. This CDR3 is CASSPGWAGDEQYF. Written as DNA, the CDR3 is TGTGCCAGCTCACCCGGGTGGGCGGGGGACGAGCAGTACTTC.

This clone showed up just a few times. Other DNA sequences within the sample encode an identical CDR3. The CDR3 spells CAWSPGGGQPQHF. For the CDR3, the DNA is TGTGCCTGGAGCCCGGGGGGCGGCCAGCCCCAGCATTTT. The chain employs TRBV30 and TRBJ1-5; TRBD1 is a possible D gene (6 bases). Germline V gene sequence: CDR1 GTSNPN, CDR2 SVGIG (reference sequence). This CDR3 spans 13 amino acids. V lost 3 bases, J lost 7 bases, and 13 bases lay in between.

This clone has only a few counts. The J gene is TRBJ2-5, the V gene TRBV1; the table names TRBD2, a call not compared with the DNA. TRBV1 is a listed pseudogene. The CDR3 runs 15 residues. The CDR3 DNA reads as TGCACCAGCAGTCACAGACTAGCGGGGTGGGAGACCCAGTACTTC. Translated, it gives CTSSHRLAGWETQYF.

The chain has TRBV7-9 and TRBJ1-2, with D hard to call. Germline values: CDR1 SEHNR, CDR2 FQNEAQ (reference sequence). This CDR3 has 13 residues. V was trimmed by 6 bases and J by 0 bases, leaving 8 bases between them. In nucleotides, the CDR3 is TGTGCCAGCAGTCGGGTCTCTAACTATGGCTACACCTTC. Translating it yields CASSRVSNYGYTF.

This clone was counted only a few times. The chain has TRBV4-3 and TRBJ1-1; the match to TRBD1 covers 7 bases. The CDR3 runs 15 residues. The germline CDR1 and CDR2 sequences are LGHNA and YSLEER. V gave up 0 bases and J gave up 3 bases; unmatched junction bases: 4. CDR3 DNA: TGCGCCAGCAGCCAAGACAGGGGGTCGGACACTGAAGCTTTCTTT. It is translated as CASSQDRGSDTEAFF.

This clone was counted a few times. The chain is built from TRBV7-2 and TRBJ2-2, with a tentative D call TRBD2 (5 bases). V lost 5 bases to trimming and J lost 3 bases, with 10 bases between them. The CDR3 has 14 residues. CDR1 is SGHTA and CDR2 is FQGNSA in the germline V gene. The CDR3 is CASSPLADTGELFF. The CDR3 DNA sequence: TGTGCCAGCAGCCCTCTAGCAGACACCGGGGAGCTGTTTTTT.

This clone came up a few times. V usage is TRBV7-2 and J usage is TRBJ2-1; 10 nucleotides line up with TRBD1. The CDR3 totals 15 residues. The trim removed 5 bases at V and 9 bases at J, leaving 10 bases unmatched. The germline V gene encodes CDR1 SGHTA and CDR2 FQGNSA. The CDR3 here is CASSPGQGGGGEQFF. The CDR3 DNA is TGTGCCAGCAGCCCCGGACAGGGGGGCGGGGGTGAGCAGTTCTTC.

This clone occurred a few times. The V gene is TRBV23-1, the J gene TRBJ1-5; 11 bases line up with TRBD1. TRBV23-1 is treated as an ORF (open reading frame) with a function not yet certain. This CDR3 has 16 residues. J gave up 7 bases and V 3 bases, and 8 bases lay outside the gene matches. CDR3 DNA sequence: TGCGCCAGCAGTCATCTGGACAGGGGGCATCGGCAGCCCCAGCATTTT. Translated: CASSHLDRGHRQPQHF.

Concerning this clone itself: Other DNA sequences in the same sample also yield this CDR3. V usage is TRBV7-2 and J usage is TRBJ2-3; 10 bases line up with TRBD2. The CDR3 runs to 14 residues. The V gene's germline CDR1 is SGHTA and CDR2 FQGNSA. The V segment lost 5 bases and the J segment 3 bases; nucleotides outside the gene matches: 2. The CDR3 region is CASSRLAGTDTQYF. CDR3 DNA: TGTGCCAGCAGCCGACTAGCGGGTACAGATACGCAGTATTTT.

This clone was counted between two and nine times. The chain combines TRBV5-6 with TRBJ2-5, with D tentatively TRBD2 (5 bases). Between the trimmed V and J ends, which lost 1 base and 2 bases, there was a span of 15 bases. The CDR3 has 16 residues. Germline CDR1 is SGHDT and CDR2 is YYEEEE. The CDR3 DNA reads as TGTGCCAGCAGCTTGTATCGGGGTATGGGGCAAGAGACCCAGTACTTC. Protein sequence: CASSLYRGMGQETQYF.

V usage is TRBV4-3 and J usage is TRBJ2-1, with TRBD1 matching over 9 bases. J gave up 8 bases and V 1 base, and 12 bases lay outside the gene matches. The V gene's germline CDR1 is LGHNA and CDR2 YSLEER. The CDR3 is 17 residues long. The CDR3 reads CASSQGGTGQGLHEQFF. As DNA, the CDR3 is TGCGCCAGCAGCCAAGGGGGGACGGGACAGGGACTTCATGAGCAGTTCTTC.

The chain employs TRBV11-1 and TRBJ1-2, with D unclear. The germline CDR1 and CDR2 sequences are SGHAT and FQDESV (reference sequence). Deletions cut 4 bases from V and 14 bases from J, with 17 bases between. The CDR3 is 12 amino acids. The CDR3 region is CASSSAQALGTF. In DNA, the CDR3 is TGTGCCAGCAGCTCAGCGCAGGCGCTCGGAACCTTC.

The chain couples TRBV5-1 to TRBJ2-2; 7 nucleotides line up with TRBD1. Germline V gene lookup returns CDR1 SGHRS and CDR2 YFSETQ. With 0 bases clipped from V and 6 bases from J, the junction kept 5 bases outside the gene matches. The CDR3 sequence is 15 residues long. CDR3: CASSLATGTAGELFF. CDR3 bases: TGCGCCAGCAGCTTGGCCACAGGGACAGCCGGGGAGCTGTTTTTT.

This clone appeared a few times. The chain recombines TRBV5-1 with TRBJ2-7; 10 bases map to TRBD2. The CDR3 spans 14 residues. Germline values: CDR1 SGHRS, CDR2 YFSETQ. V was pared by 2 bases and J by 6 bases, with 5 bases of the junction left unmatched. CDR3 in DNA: TGCGCCAGCAGCTTAACTACTAGCGGGATCGAGCAGTACTTC. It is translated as CASSLTTSGIEQYF.

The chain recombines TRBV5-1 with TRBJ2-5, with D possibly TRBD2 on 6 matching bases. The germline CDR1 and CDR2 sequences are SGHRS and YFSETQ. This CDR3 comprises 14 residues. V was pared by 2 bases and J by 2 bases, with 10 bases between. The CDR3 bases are TGCGCCAGCAGCTTCGAGCGGGCGCAAGAGACCCAGTACTTC. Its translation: CASSFERAQETQYF. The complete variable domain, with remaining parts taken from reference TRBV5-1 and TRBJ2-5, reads KAGVTQTPRYLIKTRGQQVTLSCSPISGHRSVSWYQQTPGQGLQFLFEYFSETQRNKGNFPGRFSGRQFSNSRSEMNVSTLELGDSALYLCASSFERAQETQYFGPGTRLLVL.

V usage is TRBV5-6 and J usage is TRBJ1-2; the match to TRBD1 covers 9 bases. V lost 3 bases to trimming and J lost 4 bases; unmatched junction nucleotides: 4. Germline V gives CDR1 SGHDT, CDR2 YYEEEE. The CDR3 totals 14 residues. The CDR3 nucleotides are TGTGCCAGCAGCTGGACAGGGGTGAGCTATGGCTACACCTTC. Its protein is CASSWTGVSYGYTF.

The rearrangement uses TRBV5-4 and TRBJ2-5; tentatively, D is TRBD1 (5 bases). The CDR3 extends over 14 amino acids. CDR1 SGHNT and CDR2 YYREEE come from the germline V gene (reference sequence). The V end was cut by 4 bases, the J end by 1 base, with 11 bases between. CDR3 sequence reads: CASSGATAQETQYF. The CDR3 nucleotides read TGTGCCAGCAGCGGAGCGACAGCCCAAGAGACCCAGTACTTC.

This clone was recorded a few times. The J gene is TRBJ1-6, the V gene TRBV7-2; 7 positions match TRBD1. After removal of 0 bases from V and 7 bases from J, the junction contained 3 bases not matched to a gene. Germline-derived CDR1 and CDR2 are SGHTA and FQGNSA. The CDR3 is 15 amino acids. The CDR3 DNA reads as TGTGCCAGCAGCTTAGCGGGCAGGGGGAATTCACCCCTCCACTTT. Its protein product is CASSLAGRGNSPLHF.

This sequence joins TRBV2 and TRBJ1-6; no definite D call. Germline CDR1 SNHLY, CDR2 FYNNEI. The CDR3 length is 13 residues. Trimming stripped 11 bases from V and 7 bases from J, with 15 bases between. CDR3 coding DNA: TGTGCCGCGGGCGGGGAGAAAAATTCACCCCTCCACTTT. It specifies CAAGGEKNSPLHF.

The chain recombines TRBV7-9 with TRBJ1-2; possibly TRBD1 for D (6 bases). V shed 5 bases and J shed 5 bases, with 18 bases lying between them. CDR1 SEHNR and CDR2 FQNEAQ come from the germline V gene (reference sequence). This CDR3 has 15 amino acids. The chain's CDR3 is CASSQRETGIYGYTF. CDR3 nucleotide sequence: TGTGCCAGCAGCCAGCGTGAGACAGGAATTTATGGCTACACCTTC.

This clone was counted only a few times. CDR3 DNA: TGTGCCAGCAGCTTCGGGACAAACACTGAAGCTTTCTTT. Translated: CASSFGTNTEAFF. This rearrangement joins TRBV7-9 to TRBJ1-1; D might be TRBD1 (6 bases). Germline CDR1 SEHNR, CDR2 FQNEAQ (reference sequence). Trimming took off 3 bases at V and 2 bases at J, with 7 bases between the two ends. The CDR3 runs 13 residues.

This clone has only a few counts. The CDR3 nucleotides are TGTGCCAGCACCCCAGGGGGACAGGGATATGGCTACACCTTC. It encodes CASTPGGQGYGYTF. The J gene is TRBJ1-2, the V gene TRBV7-9, with TRBD1 identical over 9 bases. CDR3 length: 14 amino acids. CDR1 and CDR2 from the germline V gene are SEHNR and FQNEAQ (reference sequence). J was trimmed by 5 bases and V by 7 bases; bases with no gene match: 8.